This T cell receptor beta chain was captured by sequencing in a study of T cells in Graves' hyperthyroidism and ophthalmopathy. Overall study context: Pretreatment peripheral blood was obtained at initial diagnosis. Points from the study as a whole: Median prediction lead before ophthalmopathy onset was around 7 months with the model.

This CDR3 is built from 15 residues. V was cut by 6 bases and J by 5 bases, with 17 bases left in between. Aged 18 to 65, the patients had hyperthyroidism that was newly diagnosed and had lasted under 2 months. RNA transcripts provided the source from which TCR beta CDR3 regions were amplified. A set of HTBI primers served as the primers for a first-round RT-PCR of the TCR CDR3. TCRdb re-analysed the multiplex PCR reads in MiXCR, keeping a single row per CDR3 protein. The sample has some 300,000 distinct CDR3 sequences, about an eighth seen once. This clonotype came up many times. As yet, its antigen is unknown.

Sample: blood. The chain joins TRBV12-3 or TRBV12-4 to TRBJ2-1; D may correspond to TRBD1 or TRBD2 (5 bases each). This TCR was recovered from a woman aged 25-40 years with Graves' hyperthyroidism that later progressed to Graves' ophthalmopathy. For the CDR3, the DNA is TGTGCCAGCAGATTGGGGGATGCGGGTCACAATGAGCAGTTCTTC. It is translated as CASRLGDAGHNEQFF.